This TCR beta chain stems from a study of blood T cell repertoires in COVID-19 (dated by TCRdb to between 2020 and 2021). As for the study more broadly: Samples covering the acute and convalescent phases of COVID-19 were provided by collaborators in the United States, Italy and Spain. The material from the prospective study consisted of cDNA or gDNA derived from T cells, B-cell-depleted T cells, or PBMCs. The dataset comprised deeply sampled blood TCRbeta repertoires from subjects exposed to, actively infected with, or recovered from COVID-19. Nearly every sample came with metadata listing a de-identified subject ID, COVID-19 status, age in years and sex. Where available, HLA class I and class II types were obtained from metadata supplied by the sample provider rather than from assay-based typing. The samples were drawn from the first 160 participants of the ongoing ImmuneRACE study and from over 950 subjects provided by 6 global collaborators. A freely available public database, intended as a resource for researchers studying the immune response to SARS-CoV-2, is where the repertoires were released. Here is what the overall study found, with its caveats: Clinical and demographic metadata were provided uncurated, with the amount varying by source and participant.

The CDR3 goes from the cysteine to the phenylalanine over 12 residues. The DNA shown is the 36-base CDR3, in frame from base 1. V was cut back by 5 bases and J by 5 bases, leaving a gap of 10 bases between them. The germline V gene supplies CDR1 SNHLY and CDR2 FYNNEI. The immunoSEQ Assay, a bias-controlled multiplex PCR, was used to amplify TCRbeta CDR3 regions from genomic DNA. The authors' analysis ran thus. Nucleated cell counts per sample were estimated from amplification of reference gene primers within the assay. To quantify the absolute abundance of each unique TCRbeta CDR3 rearrangement, sequence reads were collapsed and filtered. For each sample, productive Simpson clonality was calculated by taking the square root of Simpson's diversity index across productive rearrangements. Here the immuneACCESS table is served through TCRdb, limited to in-frame sequences with V and J called. Missing clones are a known gap in these copies; in checked studies unresolved V genes cover under half, and the rest lacks a known reason. The V and J calls and clone size come from that table; D and trimming were worked out from the DNA. Here the sample has about 260,000 clones; 84% occur a single time. Jointly, the top ten make up 7.5% to 9% of the sample.

Collaborating institutions collected whole blood in K2EDTA tubes following their own protocols. For TCRbeta analysis, collaborator samples were shipped as frozen whole blood, as isolated PBMCs, or as DNA extracted from either sample type. About this clone: No cognate antigen has been identified for it. Base quality data are lacking; no much larger clone is found one base away.

The receptor comes from a human donor in a cohort sampled during active COVID-19. The specimen was peripheral blood. Recombination joined TRBV2 with TRBJ2-7, and perhaps TRBD2 as D gene, on 6 matching bases. Here the CDR3 is given as CASSLAFHEQYF. The bases are TGTGCCAGCAGTCTAGCGTTTCACGAGCAGTACTTC.